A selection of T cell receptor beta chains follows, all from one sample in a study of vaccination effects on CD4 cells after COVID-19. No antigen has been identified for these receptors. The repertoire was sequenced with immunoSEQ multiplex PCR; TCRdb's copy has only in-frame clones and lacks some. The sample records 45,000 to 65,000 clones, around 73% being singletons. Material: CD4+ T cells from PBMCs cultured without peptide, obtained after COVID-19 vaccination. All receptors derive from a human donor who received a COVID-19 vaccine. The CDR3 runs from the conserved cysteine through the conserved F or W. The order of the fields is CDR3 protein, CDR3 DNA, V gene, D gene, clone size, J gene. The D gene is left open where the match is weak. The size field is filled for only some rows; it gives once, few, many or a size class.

CDR3: CASSVESSGNTIYF; DNA: TGTGCCAGCAGCGTAGAGTCCTCTGGAAACACCATATATTTT; V: TRBV9; D: .; size: .; J: TRBJ1-3
CDR3: CASSPTALLYEQYF; DNA: TGTGCCAGCAGCCCGACGGCACTACTCTACGAGCAGTACTTC; V: TRBV3-1/TRBV3-2; D: .; size: .; J: TRBJ2-7
CDR3: CASSPERETQYF; DNA: TGTGCCAGCTCACCGGAGAGAGAGACCCAGTACTTC; V: TRBV18; D: .; size: .; J: TRBJ2-5
CDR3: CASSYQDVFNSPLHF; DNA: TGTGCCAGCAGTTACCAGGACGTCTTTAATTCACCCCTCCACTTT; V: TRBV6-6; D: .; size: .; J: TRBJ1-6
CDR3: CASGLVLDRAHEQFF; DNA: TGTGCTAGTGGTTTGGTACTAGACAGGGCCCATGAGCAGTTCTTC; V: TRBV12-5; D: TRBD1; size: few; J: TRBJ2-1
CDR3: CASSHWDSNEQFF; DNA: TGCGCCAGCAGCCACTGGGACAGTAATGAGCAGTTCTTC; V: TRBV4-3; D: TRBD1; size: once; J: TRBJ2-1
CDR3: CASSMPTLQRLNTEAFF; DNA: TGTGCCAGTAGTATGCCCACCTTGCAACGGTTGAACACTGAAGCTTTCTTT; V: TRBV19; D: .; size: .; J: TRBJ1-1
CDR3: CASSSSQKRNTEAFF; DNA: TGTGCCAGCAGCTCCTCCCAGAAGCGGAACACTGAAGCTTTCTTT; V: TRBV5-4; D: .; size: once; J: TRBJ1-1
CDR3: CAIRGTGGALDTQYF; DNA: TGTGCCATCAGGGGGACAGGGGGCGCCCTAGATACGCAGTATTTT; V: TRBV10-3; D: TRBD1; size: .; J: TRBJ2-3
CDR3: CASSLYILGELFF; DNA: TGTGCCAGCAGCTTGTACATTCTCGGGGAGCTGTTTTTT; V: TRBV5-6; D: .; size: .; J: TRBJ2-2
CDR3: CASSRGGELHEAFF; DNA: TGTGCCAGCAGCAGGGGTGGAGAACTTCATGAAGCTTTCTTT; V: TRBV7-9; D: .; size: .; J: TRBJ1-1
CDR3: CASSRRDTEAFF; DNA: TGTGCCAGCAGTAGAAGGGACACTGAAGCTTTCTTT; V: TRBV6-5; D: .; size: .; J: TRBJ1-1
CDR3: CASSVEPHPPLHF; DNA: TGTGCCAGCAGCGTAGAGCCCCACCCACCCCTCCACTTT; V: TRBV9; D: .; size: .; J: TRBJ1-6
CDR3: CATSDGGQGGTEAFF; DNA: TGTGCCACCAGTGATGGCGGACAGGGTGGAACTGAAGCTTTCTTT; V: TRBV24-1; D: TRBD1; size: .; J: TRBJ1-1
CDR3: CASSLGHSGANVLTF; DNA: TGTGCCAGCAGTCTCGGACATTCCGGGGCCAACGTCCTGACTTTC; V: TRBV27; D: .; size: .; J: TRBJ2-6
CDR3: CASSQNPGAGNPGELFF; DNA: TGTGCCAGCAGCCAAAATCCGGGGGCAGGAAACCCCGGGGAGCTGTTTTTT; V: TRBV3-1/TRBV3-2; D: .; size: .; J: TRBJ2-2
CDR3: CASSQDRRQSGQFF; DNA: TGTGCCAGCAGCCAAGACCGGAGACAATCGGGGCAGTTCTTC; V: TRBV3-1/TRBV3-2; D: .; size: .; J: TRBJ2-1
CDR3: CASSQGQISNQPQHF; DNA: TGCGCCAGCAGCCAGGGACAGATCAGCAATCAGCCCCAGCATTTT; V: TRBV4-1; D: TRBD1; size: few; J: TRBJ1-5
CDR3: CASSRAVLNRLRDTDTQYF; DNA: TGTGCCAGCAGCCGGGCCGTTCTAAATAGACTCAGGGACACAGATACGCAGTATTTT; V: TRBV2; D: .; size: .; J: TRBJ2-3
CDR3: CASSLFQAEAFF; DNA: TGTGCCAGCAGTTTATTCCAGGCTGAAGCTTTCTTT; V: TRBV28; D: .; size: .; J: TRBJ1-1
CDR3: CASSTRDFQPQHF; DNA: TGTGCCAGCAGTACGAGGGACTTTCAGCCCCAGCATTTT; V: TRBV12-1; D: .; size: .; J: TRBJ1-5
CDR3: CASSLSALSQEKLFF; DNA: TGTGCCAGCAGTTTATCGGCCCTTAGTCAGGAAAAACTGTTTTTT; V: TRBV27; D: .; size: .; J: TRBJ1-4
CDR3: CASSLGGRLDSPLHF; DNA: TGCGCCAGCAGCTTGGGGGGGCGTTTGGATTCACCCCTCCACTTT; V: TRBV5-1; D: .; size: .; J: TRBJ1-6
CDR3: CASRATGTGTYEQYF; DNA: TGTGCCAGCAGAGCAACTGGGACAGGGACCTACGAGCAGTACTTC; V: TRBV28; D: TRBD1; size: once; J: TRBJ2-7
CDR3: CASTLAGGETTGELFF; DNA: TGTGCCAGCACCCTAGCGGGGGGGGAAACCACCGGGGAGCTGTTTTTT; V: TRBV5-4; D: TRBD2; size: .; J: TRBJ2-2
CDR3: CATRRGTDSYNEQFF; DNA: TGTGCCACTCGAAGGGGGACAGACTCCTACAATGAGCAGTTCTTC; V: TRBV7-8; D: TRBD1; size: .; J: TRBJ2-1
CDR3: CASSPSSATPLHF; DNA: TGTGCCAGCAGCCCGTCGAGCGCCACACCCCTCCACTTT; V: TRBV7-9; D: .; size: once; J: TRBJ1-6
CDR3: CASSVRAGDTDTQYF; DNA: TGTGCCAGCAGCGTCAGAGCAGGGGACACAGATACGCAGTATTTT; V: TRBV9; D: .; size: .; J: TRBJ2-3
CDR3: CASSDRAGYGYTF; DNA: TGTGCCAGTAGTGACAGGGCCGGCTATGGCTACACCTTC; V: TRBV19; D: TRBD1; size: .; J: TRBJ1-2
CDR3: CASSLRLGSRDGYTF; DNA: TGTGCCAGCAGCCTCCGACTGGGTTCGAGGGATGGCTACACCTTC; V: TRBV7-9; D: .; size: .; J: TRBJ1-2
CDR3: CASSQRNEQFF; DNA: TGTGCCAGCTCCCAGAGAAATGAGCAGTTCTTC; V: TRBV5-4; D: .; size: .; J: TRBJ2-1
CDR3: CAWMWGSEQYF; DNA: TGTGCCTGGATGTGGGGGAGCGAGCAGTACTTC; V: TRBV30; D: .; size: .; J: TRBJ2-7
CDR3: CATSDYQGLPQHF; DNA: TGTGCCACCAGTGATTATCAGGGTTTGCCCCAGCATTTT; V: TRBV24-1; D: .; size: .; J: TRBJ1-5
CDR3: CASSPSGEGGETQYF; DNA: TGTGCCAGCAGCCCTAGCGGGGAAGGGGGGGAGACCCAGTACTTC; V: TRBV4-2; D: TRBD2; size: once; J: TRBJ2-5
CDR3: CASSTALAGPDTQYF; DNA: TGTGCCAGTAGTACCGCGCTAGCGGGACCAGATACGCAGTATTTT; V: TRBV19; D: TRBD2; size: .; J: TRBJ2-3
CDR3: CASSYLSDGYNEQFF; DNA: TGTGCCAGCAGTTACCTTTCGGACGGTTACAATGAGCAGTTCTTC; V: TRBV6-2/TRBV6-3; D: .; size: .; J: TRBJ2-1
CDR3: CASSGLVNTGELFF; DNA: TGCGCCAGCAGTGGACTCGTCAACACCGGGGAGCTGTTTTTT; V: TRBV5-1; D: .; size: .; J: TRBJ2-2
CDR3: CASSPRDGYYGYTF; DNA: TGTGCCAGCTCACCTAGGGACGGGTACTATGGCTACACCTTC; V: TRBV18; D: .; size: .; J: TRBJ1-2
CDR3: CASRSPGPSPLHF; DNA: TGTGCCAGCCGTTCTCCCGGACCTTCACCCCTCCACTTT; V: TRBV5-4; D: .; size: .; J: TRBJ1-6
CDR3: CVTRYGDRAYNEQFF; DNA: TGTGTCACACGTTACGGGGACAGGGCCTACAATGAGCAGTTCTTC; V: TRBV28; D: TRBD1; size: .; J: TRBJ2-1
CDR3: CASSFGTTEAFF; DNA: TGTGCCAGCAGCTTTGGGACCACTGAAGCTTTCTTT; V: TRBV11-2; D: .; size: .; J: TRBJ1-1
CDR3: CASSQDGGPNQPQHF; DNA: TGTGCCAGCAGCCAAGATGGGGGTCCCAATCAGCCCCAGCATTTT; V: TRBV3-1/TRBV3-2; D: .; size: few; J: TRBJ1-5
CDR3: CASSFRGREGHPRNEQFF; DNA: TGTGCCAGCTCTTTTCGGGGGAGGGAGGGCCACCCCCGCAATGAGCAGTTCTTC; V: TRBV18; D: TRBD2; size: .; J: TRBJ2-1
CDR3: CASSLTRQETQYF; DNA: TGTGCCAGCAGCCTAACCCGCCAAGAGACCCAGTACTTC; V: TRBV6-5; D: .; size: once; J: TRBJ2-5
CDR3: CASSSGTRTYEQYF; DNA: TGTGCCAGTAGTTCCGGGACTAGGACCTACGAGCAGTACTTC; V: TRBV19; D: TRBD2; size: few; J: TRBJ2-7
CDR3: CASSLQTEAFF; DNA: TGTGCCAGCAGCCTCCAGACTGAAGCTTTCTTT; V: TRBV7-9; D: .; size: .; J: TRBJ1-1
CDR3: CASSSPVGATLYGYTF; DNA: TGTGCCAGTAGTTCCCCAGTGGGGGCAACTCTTTATGGCTACACCTTC; V: TRBV19; D: .; size: .; J: TRBJ1-2
CDR3: CASSEVSYEQYF; DNA: TGTGCCAGCAGTGAAGTGAGTTACGAGCAGTACTTC; V: TRBV6-1; D: .; size: .; J: TRBJ2-7
CDR3: CSVPGHNYEQYF; DNA: TGCAGCGTTCCGGGACACAACTACGAGCAGTACTTC; V: TRBV29-1; D: .; size: .; J: TRBJ2-7
CDR3: CASSVEGAGFTDTQYF; DNA: TGTGCCAGCAGCGTGGAAGGCGCGGGTTTCACAGATACGCAGTATTTT; V: TRBV9; D: .; size: .; J: TRBJ2-3
CDR3: CASYTLGSYGYTF; DNA: TGTGCCAGCTACACCCTAGGTAGCTATGGCTACACCTTC; V: TRBV5-6; D: .; size: once; J: TRBJ1-2
CDR3: CASSSPRAAGGPIYEQYF; DNA: TGTGCCAGCAGCTCCCCCCGGGCAGCGGGGGGCCCGATCTACGAGCAGTACTTC; V: TRBV7-2; D: TRBD2; size: .; J: TRBJ2-7
CDR3: CASSPTTSGWGNEQFF; DNA: TGTGCCAGCAGCCCAACGACTAGCGGGTGGGGAAATGAGCAGTTCTTC; V: TRBV3-1/TRBV3-2; D: TRBD2; size: once; J: TRBJ2-1
CDR3: CATRLQGAGGYTF; DNA: TGTGCCACCAGACTTCAGGGGGCTGGTGGCTACACCTTC; V: TRBV15; D: TRBD1; size: few; J: TRBJ1-2
CDR3: CASSLDPQNIQYF; DNA: TGTGCCAGCAGCTTAGATCCCCAAAACATTCAGTACTTC; V: TRBV11-2; D: .; size: .; J: TRBJ2-4